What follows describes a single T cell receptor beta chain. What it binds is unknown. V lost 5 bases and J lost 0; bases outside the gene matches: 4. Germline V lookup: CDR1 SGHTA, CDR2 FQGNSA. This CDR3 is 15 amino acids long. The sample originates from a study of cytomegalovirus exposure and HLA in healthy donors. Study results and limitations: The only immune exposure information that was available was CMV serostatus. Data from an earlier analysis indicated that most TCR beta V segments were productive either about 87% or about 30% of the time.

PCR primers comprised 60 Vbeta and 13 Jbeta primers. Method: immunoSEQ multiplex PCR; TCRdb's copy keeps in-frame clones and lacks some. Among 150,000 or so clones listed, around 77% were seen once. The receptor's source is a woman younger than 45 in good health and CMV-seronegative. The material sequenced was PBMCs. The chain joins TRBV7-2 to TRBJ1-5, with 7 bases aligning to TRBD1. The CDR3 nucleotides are TGTGCCAGCAGCCCGGGGACAGCTAGCAATCAGCCCCAGCATTTT. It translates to CASSPGTASNQPQHF.